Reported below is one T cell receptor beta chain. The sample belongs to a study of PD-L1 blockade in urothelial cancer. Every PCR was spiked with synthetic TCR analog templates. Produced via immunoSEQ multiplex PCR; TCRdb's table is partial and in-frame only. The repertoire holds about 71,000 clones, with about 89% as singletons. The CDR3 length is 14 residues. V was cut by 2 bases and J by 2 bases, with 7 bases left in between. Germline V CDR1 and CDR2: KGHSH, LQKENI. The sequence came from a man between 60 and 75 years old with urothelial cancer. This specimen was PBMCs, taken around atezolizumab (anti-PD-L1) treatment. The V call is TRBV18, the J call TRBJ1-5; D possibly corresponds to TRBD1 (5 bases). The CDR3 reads CASSPGGGNQPQHF. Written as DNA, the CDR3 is TGTGCCAGCTCACCAGGAGGGGGCAATCAGCCCCAGCATTTT. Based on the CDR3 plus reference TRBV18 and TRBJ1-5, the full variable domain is NAGVMQNPRHLVRRRGQEARLRCSPMKGHSHVYWYRQLPEEGLKFMVYLQKENIIDESGMPKERFSAEFPKEGPSILRIQQVVRGDSAAYFCASSPGGGNQPQHFGDGTRLSIL.